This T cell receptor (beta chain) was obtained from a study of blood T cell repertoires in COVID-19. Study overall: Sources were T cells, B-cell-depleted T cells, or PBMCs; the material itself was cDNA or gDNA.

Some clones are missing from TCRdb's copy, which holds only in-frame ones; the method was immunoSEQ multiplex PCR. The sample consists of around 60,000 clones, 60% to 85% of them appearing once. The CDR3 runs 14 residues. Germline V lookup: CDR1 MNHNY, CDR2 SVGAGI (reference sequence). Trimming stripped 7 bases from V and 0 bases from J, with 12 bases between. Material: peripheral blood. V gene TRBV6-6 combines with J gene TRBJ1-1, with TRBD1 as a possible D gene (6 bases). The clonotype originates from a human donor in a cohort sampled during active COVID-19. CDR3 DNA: TGTGCCAGCAAACCCGGGGGGCTGAACACTGAAGCTTTCTTT. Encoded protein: CASKPGGLNTEAFF.